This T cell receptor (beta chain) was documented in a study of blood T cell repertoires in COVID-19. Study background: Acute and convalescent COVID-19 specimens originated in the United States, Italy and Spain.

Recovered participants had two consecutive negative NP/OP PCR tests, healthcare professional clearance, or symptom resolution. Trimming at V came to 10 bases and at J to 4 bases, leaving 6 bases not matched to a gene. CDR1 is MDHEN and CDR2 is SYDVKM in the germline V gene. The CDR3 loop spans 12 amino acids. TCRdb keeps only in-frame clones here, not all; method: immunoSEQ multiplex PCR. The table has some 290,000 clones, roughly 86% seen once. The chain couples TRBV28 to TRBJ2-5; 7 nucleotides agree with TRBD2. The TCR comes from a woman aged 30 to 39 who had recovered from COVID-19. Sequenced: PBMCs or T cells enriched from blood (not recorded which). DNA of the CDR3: TGTGCCACCCACGGGGGGTTAGAGACCCAGTACTTC. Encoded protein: CATHGGLETQYF.